This TCR beta chain is drawn from a study of beta chain features in type 1 diabetes. Study-level information: Patients shared similar age, gender and cell yields with healthy donors.

In the case of this clone: Its target is not known.

The isolated RNA, all of it, was reverse transcribed, so expressed TCRB transcripts were what got sequenced. Generated by immunoSEQ multiplex PCR, the TCRdb table keeps only in-frame clones and is missing some. The table lists roughly 610,000 clones, about a sixth of them singletons. Overall study findings and caveats: The VDJ junctions of type 1 diabetes patients carried fewer insertions and more deletions.

The germline V gene has CDR1 MNHNY and CDR2 SVGAGI (reference sequence). V shed 4 bases and J 4 bases; nucleotides not matched to a gene: 6. The CDR3 extends over 15 amino acids. Material: naive CD4+ T cells from blood. The TCR was taken from a young man in good health. V is TRBV6-6 and J is TRBJ2-5, with TRBD1 identical over 10 bases. Here the CDR3 DNA reads TGTGCCAGCAGTTGGCCGACAGGGGGCAGAGAGACCCAGTACTTC. Its protein is CASSWPTGGRETQYF.